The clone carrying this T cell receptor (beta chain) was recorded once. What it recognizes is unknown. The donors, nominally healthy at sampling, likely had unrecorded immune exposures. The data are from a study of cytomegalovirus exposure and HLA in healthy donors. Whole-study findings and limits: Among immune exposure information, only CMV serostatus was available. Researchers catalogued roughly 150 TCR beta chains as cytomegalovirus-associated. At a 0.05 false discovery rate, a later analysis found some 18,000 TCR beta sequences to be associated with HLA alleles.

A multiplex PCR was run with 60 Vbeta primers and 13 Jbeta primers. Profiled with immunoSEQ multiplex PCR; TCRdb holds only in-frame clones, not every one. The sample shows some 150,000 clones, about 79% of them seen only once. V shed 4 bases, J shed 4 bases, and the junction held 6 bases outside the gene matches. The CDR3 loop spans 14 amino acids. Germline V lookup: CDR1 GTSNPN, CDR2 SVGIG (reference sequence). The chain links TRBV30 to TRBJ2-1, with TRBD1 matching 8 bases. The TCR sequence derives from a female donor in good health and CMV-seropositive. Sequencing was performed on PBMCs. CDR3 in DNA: TGTGCCTGGACCTCAGGGGGCCAATACAATGAGCAGTTCTTC. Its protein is CAWTSGGQYNEQFF.